A selection of T cell receptor beta chains follows, all from one sample in a study of blood T cell repertoires in COVID-19. Method: immunoSEQ multiplex PCR; TCRdb's copy keeps in-frame clones and lacks some. The sample records about 180,000 clones, roughly nine tenths being singletons. The sequencing sample was made of peripheral blood. These receptors came from a man in his 70s with active or convalescent COVID-19. Both conserved end residues are part of each CDR3. D genes are given only for firm matches. A clone size is listed for some rows: how often the clone was seen (once, few, many), or a class if it is expanded.

v_call clone_size d_call cdr3_aa
TRBV5-8 once TRBD1 CASSRDRGVEKLFF
TRBV5-4 NA TRBD1 CASSLKGTGMEKLFF
TRBV7-9 NA NA CASSLGQNSPLHF
TRBV6-1 NA TRBD1 CASTYGGTGAYEQYF
TRBV4-1 NA TRBD2 CASSQTSGRASEQYF
TRBV29-1 NA NA CSVVGLDLSYEQYF
TRBV5-1 few TRBD1 CASRYGTGGNYGYTF
TRBV9 NA NA CASSSHGAAGSEQYF
TRBV7-8 NA TRBD2 CASSLKARRERVTGELFF
TRBV7-2 NA TRBD1 CASSPGETGTETQYF
TRBV18 NA NA CASSPRQLETQYF
TRBV9 NA TRBD1 CASSSRATGQGGYTEAFF
TRBV6-1 NA TRBD1 CASSEGTGSYEQYF
TRBV5-1 NA NA CASSSEFTRFF
TRBV25-1 NA TRBD2 CASSEWGTRAYNEQFF
TRBV5-1 NA NA CASSSAPGSTDTQYF
TRBV15 NA TRBD1 CATKTIQGNYGYTF
TRBV18 NA TRBD1 CASSPPRGQRMTYEQYF
TRBV30 NA NA CAWSDGHQTSGNTIYF
TRBV2 NA TRBD1 CASRPGTGSYNEQFF
TRBV10-3 NA NA CAISALAATTSYNEQFF
TRBV29-1 NA TRBD1 CSARTGATDTQYF
TRBV6-2/TRBV6-3 NA TRBD2 CASSLTIAGGLADTQYF
TRBV4-1 NA TRBD2 CASSLGLAISYNEQFF
TRBV18 NA TRBD1 CASSPRGQIGNTIYF
TRBV7-2 few TRBD2 CASSRDYLYNEQFF
TRBV20-1 NA TRBD1 CSPGQGRGYTF
TRBV6-5 NA NA CASSHTGGVGNTIYF
TRBV27 NA NA CASREITGTSTNYGYTF
TRBV29-1 NA TRBD2 CSVEDAGGTATNTGELFF
TRBV5-1 NA NA CASSDQGITEAFF
TRBV14 NA TRBD1 CASSLGTVGTGELFF
TRBV28 NA NA CASSLPGQRAFF
TRBV4-3 NA NA CASSQDRTVKNIQYF
TRBV7-2 NA NA CATMTGSYTEAFF
TRBV18 NA NA CASSPSSLKDPGVSTYEQYF
TRBV27 NA NA CASGSPFWPQHF
TRBV30 NA TRBD1 CAWTLNRGDTEAFF
TRBV6-1 NA NA CASSEVGDYTEAFF
TRBV12-3/TRBV12-4 NA NA CASSSPRLYTF
TRBV7-9 NA NA CASSSRGGKGVRSPLHF
TRBV5-1 NA NA CASSSHGGETGYTF
TRBV12-3/TRBV12-4 NA NA CASSTGMNTEAFF
TRBV10-3 NA TRBD2 CAISDQGLAGGRPQETQYF
TRBV7-8 NA NA CASSLVSRGNNQPQHF
TRBV4-1 NA NA CASSLLDNSGNTIYF
TRBV30 NA NA CAWRRGSSNQPQHF
TRBV3-1/TRBV3-2 NA TRBD1 CASSQTQGAGNTIYF